What follows are 22 T cell receptor beta chains derived from one specimen sequenced in a study of T cells in Graves' hyperthyroidism and ophthalmopathy. There were TCR beta CDR3 regions amplified from RNA transcripts. Primed by the HTBI set, a first-round RT-PCR was run on the TCR CDR3. In TCRdb, the multiplex PCR reads were re-called with MiXCR into one record per CDR3 protein. The data show hundreds of thousands of distinct CDR3 sequences, around 14% seen once. Source material: blood. Every receptor here comes from a woman in her late teens or twenties with Graves' hyperthyroidism.

In the case of this clonotype: This may arise from a read error, as a much more abundant clone is one base away. V and J are TRBV18 and TRBJ1-2; D uncertain. Germline CDR1 reads KGHSH; CDR2 reads LQKENI. There are 16 residues in the CDR3. Trimming pared 3 bases from V and 9 bases from J, leaving 23 bases between. The CDR3 region has the DNA TGTGCCAGCTCACCCAGATCGGTAACGTCTGGGGATAGCTACACCTTC. It translates to CASSPRSVTSGDSYTF.

This clonotype appeared many times. This chain connects TRBV5-6 to TRBJ2-1; D ambiguous. Deletions cut 2 bases from V and 7 bases from J, with 16 bases between. This CDR3 has 15 residues. Germline CDR1 is SGHDT and CDR2 is YYEEEE. CDR3 sequence: CASSFYLPSSNEQFF. CDR3 sequence (DNA): TGTGCCAGCAGCTTCTACCTGCCGTCGTCAAATGAGCAGTTCTTC.

This clonotype has a count of ten or more. V gene TRBV7-9 combines with J gene TRBJ2-1, with D possibly TRBD2 on 6 matching bases. Germline V gene data show CDR1 as SEHNR and CDR2 as FQNEAQ (reference sequence). Deletions cut 5 bases from V and 5 bases from J, with 13 bases between. The CDR3 runs 14 residues. The CDR3 here is CASSPRDGDNEQFF. CDR3 DNA sequence: TGTGCCAGCAGCCCGCGGGACGGAGACAATGAGCAGTTCTTC.

This clonotype has ten or more counts. The V gene is TRBV28, the J gene TRBJ1-2, with D tentatively TRBD1 (6 bases). This CDR3 is 17 amino acids long. The V gene's germline CDR1 is MDHEN and CDR2 SYDVKM. Trimming cost V 3 bases and J 2 bases, with 19 bases left between them. Here the CDR3 reads CASSLGGRTVPNYGYTF. CDR3 nucleotides: TGTGCCAGCAGTTTGGGGGGGAGGACAGTCCCCAACTATGGCTACACCTTC.

This chain connects TRBV6-1 to TRBJ1-4; TRBD1 matches 8 bases. The CDR3 has 14 residues. Germline assignment: CDR1 MNHNS and CDR2 SASEGT. Trimming at V came to 6 bases and at J to 6 bases, leaving 6 bases not matched to a gene. CDR3 in amino acids: CASSPTGAHEKLFF. As DNA, the CDR3 is TGTGCCAGCAGCCCGACAGGGGCTCATGAAAAACTGTTTTTT.

The sample holds a few counts of this clonotype. The chain joins TRBV10-3 to TRBJ1-5; no firm D call. Germline-derived CDR1 and CDR2 are ENHRY and SYGVKD. This CDR3 region has 15 residues. Trimming took off 3 bases at V and 6 bases at J, with 15 bases between the two ends. CDR3 nucleotides: TGTGCCATCAGTGAATATGAAGGGTTTACTCAGCCCCAGCATTTT. Translating gives CAISEYEGFTQPQHF.

The chain joins TRBV2 to TRBJ1-2; 9 bases are a match to TRBD1. The germline gives CDR1 SNHLY, CDR2 FYNNEI. Trimming at V came to 5 bases and at J to 7 bases, leaving 8 bases not matched to a gene. This CDR3 has 14 amino acids. Here the CDR3 reads CASSRTGGAAGYTF. In nucleotides, the CDR3 is TGTGCCAGCAGTAGAACAGGGGGCGCAGCTGGCTACACCTTC.

This clonotype showed up many times. The genes are TRBV3-1 and TRBJ1-1, with 11 bases aligning to TRBD1. The germline CDR1 and CDR2 sequences are LGHDT and YNNKEL (reference sequence). The CDR3 runs to 16 residues. Losses at the gene ends were 2 bases for V and 4 bases for J; bases not matched to a gene: 6. CDR3 protein: CASSQRGQGAGTEAFF. The CDR3 bases are TGTGCCAGCAGCCAAAGAGGACAGGGGGCAGGCACTGAAGCTTTCTTT.

In this sample, this clonotype turned up many times. This sequence joins TRBV28 and TRBJ1-1; 7 bases fit TRBD1. This CDR3 has 15 residues. Germline CDR1 reads MDHEN; CDR2 reads SYDVKM. V lost 3 bases, J lost 7 bases, and 11 bases stayed unmatched. CDR3 DNA: TGTGCCAGCAGTTTGGGGGACAGCAATATATATGAAGCTTTCTTT. Its translation is CASSLGDSNIYEAFF.

This clonotype has more than one count but fewer than ten. V is TRBV30 and J is TRBJ1-5; 7 positions agree with TRBD1. The ends lost 2 bases at V and 9 bases at J; junction bases unmatched: 10. The CDR3 runs 14 residues. CDR1 is GTSNPN, CDR2 SVGIG, per germline (reference sequence). The CDR3 loop reads CAWSNTGAQMPQHF. CDR3 coding DNA: TGTGCCTGGAGTAACACAGGGGCGCAAATGCCCCAGCATTTT.

This clonotype was seen at least ten times. The V gene is TRBV2, the J gene TRBJ2-7; D gene uncertain. Germline assignment: CDR1 SNHLY and CDR2 FYNNEI. Trimming pared 7 bases from V and 2 bases from J, leaving 9 bases between. The CDR3 covers 12 residues. The CDR3 loop reads CASTGVTYEQYF. The CDR3 DNA reads TGTGCCAGCACTGGCGTTACCTACGAGCAGTACTTC.

This clonotype was recorded at least ten times. Here the CDR3 DNA reads TGTGCCAGCAGGTCAGCGGGAACCTACAATGAGCAGTTCTTC. Translating gives CASRSAGTYNEQFF. V usage is TRBV12-3 or TRBV12-4 and J usage is TRBJ2-1; TRBD2 matches 7 bases. The CDR3 is made up of 14 amino acids. Trimming cost V 6 bases and J 2 bases; bases outside gene matches: 4.

The table lists this clonotype with many counts. V is TRBV3-1 and J is TRBJ2-1, with D perhaps TRBD1 or TRBD2 (6 bases each). Germline V gene data show CDR1 as LGHDT and CDR2 as YNNKEL (reference sequence). The length of the CDR3 is 16 residues. Trimming took off 5 bases at V and 7 bases at J, with 21 bases between the two ends. The CDR3 nucleotides read TGTGCCAGCAGCAACTTAGGGGGGACGTGGACGAATGAGCAGTTCTTC. Its protein is CASSNLGGTWTNEQFF.

This clonotype occurred many times. The chain joins TRBV29-1 to TRBJ1-2; D is unresolved. V was clipped by 7 bases and J by 3 bases, with 12 bases between them. The CDR3 extends over 12 amino acids. Germline V CDR1 and CDR2: SQVTM, ANQGSEA. The CDR3 coding sequence is TGCAGCGCGACACGGTTAGACTATGGCTACACCTTC. Translated: CSATRLDYGYTF.

This clonotype occurred many times. This chain connects TRBV20-1 to TRBJ2-1, with 7 bases that match TRBD2. The CDR3 has 14 residues. The V segment lost 1 base and the J segment 8 bases; nucleotides outside the gene matches: 8. From germline, CDR1 is DFQATT and CDR2 SNEGSKA (reference sequence). CDR3 sequence: CSARGLAVEHEQFF. In DNA, the CDR3 is TGCAGTGCTAGAGGACTAGCCGTAGAACATGAGCAGTTCTTC.

J is TRBJ2-3 and V is TRBV7-9; perhaps TRBD1 as D (6 bases). CDR1 and CDR2 from the germline V gene are SEHNR and FQNEAQ (reference sequence). The length of the CDR3 is 15 residues. The V end lost 9 bases, the J end lost 1 base, and 17 bases lay between the germline ends. CDR3 nucleotide sequence: TGTGCCAGTAGCCTCCGACAGGTCCGCACAGATACGCAGTATTTT. Encoded protein: CASSLRQVRTDTQYF.

The table lists this clonotype with many counts. The rearrangement links TRBV20-1 to TRBJ2-7, with a tentative D call TRBD2 (6 bases). The V end lost 4 bases, the J end lost 5 bases, and 21 bases lay between the germline ends. This CDR3 has 15 amino acids. Germline-derived CDR1 and CDR2 are DFQATT and SNEGSKA (reference sequence). The CDR3 reads CSATPVVGRTHEQYF. CDR3 sequence (DNA): TGCAGTGCTACCCCCGTTGTGGGGAGGACCCACGAGCAGTACTTC.

This clonotype was counted between two and nine times. The V and J genes are TRBV27 and TRBJ2-7; D remains unclear. The CDR3 covers 12 residues. The germline V and J ends were trimmed by 8 bases and 5 bases, with 13 bases remaining between them. Germline assignment: CDR1 MNHEY and CDR2 SMNVEV (reference sequence). The CDR3 is CASRNPRNEQYF. In DNA form, the CDR3 reads TGTGCCAGCCGTAATCCCCGCAACGAGCAGTACTTC.

This clonotype was observed at least ten times. The rearrangement joins TRBV18 to TRBJ2-4; tentatively, D is TRBD2 (5 bases). Trimming shortened V by 0 bases and J by 1 base, and 10 bases separated the two germline ends. This CDR3 has 16 residues. CDR1 and CDR2 from the germline V gene are KGHSH and LQKENI. CDR3 DNA: TGTGCCAGCTCACCACCGGTCAGGAGGGCCAAAAACATTCAGTACTTC. This encodes CASSPPVRRAKNIQYF.

This clonotype was recorded at least ten times. The chain employs TRBV3-1 and TRBJ2-2, with 7 bases lining up with TRBD2. The ends lost 1 base at V and 1 base at J; junction bases unmatched: 6. The CDR3 covers 17 residues. Germline V gene sequence: CDR1 LGHDT, CDR2 YNNKEL (reference sequence). CDR3 bases: TGTGCCAGCAGCCAAGTAGGAAGCGGGATGAACACCGGGGAGCTGTTTTTT. It translates to CASSQVGSGMNTGELFF.

This clonotype was recorded at least ten times. The chain combines TRBV7-2 with TRBJ1-2; no firm D call. The CDR3 spans 14 residues. Trimming removed 3 bases from V and 4 bases from J, with 12 bases in between. Germline V gene sequence: CDR1 SGHTA, CDR2 FQGNSA. The CDR3: CASSLSASVYGYTF. CDR3 DNA: TGTGCCAGCAGCTTGTCAGCCAGCGTCTATGGCTACACCTTC. The variable domain in full, completed from reference TRBV7-2 and TRBJ1-2, reads GAGVSQSPSNKVTEKGKDVELRCDPISGHTALYWYRQSLGQGLEFLIYFQGNSAPDKSGLPSDRFSAERTGGSVSTLTIQRTQQEDSAVYLCASSLSASVYGYTFGSGTRLTVV.

This clonotype was observed many times. The V and J genes are TRBV6-1 and TRBJ1-4; TRBD1 is a possible D gene (5 bases). Germline CDR1 and CDR2: MNHNS and SASEGT. Between the trimmed V and J ends, which lost 5 bases and 7 bases, there was a span of 20 bases. The CDR3 consists of 16 residues. CDR3 in DNA: TGTGCCAGCAGTTATTTTCCGGTAAAAGGGGCTGAAAAACTGTTTTTT. This translates into CASSYFPVKGAEKLFF.